These 19 T cell receptor beta chains originate from one sample sequenced in a study of early T cells in non-severe SARS-CoV-2 infection. Each CDR3 protein is one row after TCRdb ran MiXCR on the 5' RACE reads. The sample consists of 68,000 or so distinct CDR3 sequences, roughly a tenth of them appearing once. Input material: whole blood. The receptors shown here come from an adult who was a healthcare worker with PCR-confirmed SARS-CoV-2 infection or an uninfected control (not recorded which).

This clonotype was seen only a few times. The J gene is TRBJ1-2, the V gene TRBV15; D remains unclear. V was shortened by 5 bases and J by 4 bases, with 8 bases between the two germline ends. This CDR3 region has 12 residues. The germline V gene encodes CDR1 LNHNV and CDR2 YYDKDF (reference sequence). As DNA, the CDR3 is TGTGCCACCAGCGGAAATGGCTATGGCTACACCTTC. Translation gives CATSGNGYGYTF.

This clonotype was detected only a few times. This rearrangement joins TRBV3-1 to TRBJ2-7, with D possibly matching TRBD2 (6 bases). Germline V gene data show CDR1 as LGHDT and CDR2 as YNNKEL (reference sequence). Trimming took 4 bases from V and 0 from J, leaving 16 bases between them. The CDR3 is 16 amino acids. CDR3 amino acids: CASSPGLPNFSYEQYF. In DNA, the CDR3 is TGTGCCAGCAGCCCGGGACTGCCAAATTTCTCCTACGAGCAGTACTTC.

This chain uses TRBV28 with TRBJ1-3; D is uncertain. This CDR3 has 16 amino acids. Germline CDR1 and CDR2: MDHEN and SYDVKM. V gave up 1 base and J gave up 0 bases, with 10 bases separating them. The chain's CDR3 is CASSLSVPDSGNTIYF. In DNA form, the CDR3 reads TGTGCCAGCAGTTTATCGGTACCGGACTCTGGAAACACCATATATTTT.

This clonotype showed up just a few times. The genes are TRBV5-4 and TRBJ2-7; D call uncertain. Germline-derived CDR1 and CDR2 are SGHNT and YYREEE (reference sequence). V was shortened by 4 bases and J by 0 bases, with 8 bases between the two germline ends. This CDR3 has 13 residues. CDR3 DNA: TGTGCCAGCAGCCCCGACTCCTCCTACGAGCAGTACTTC. This sequence encodes CASSPDSSYEQYF.

The chain is built from TRBV29-1 and TRBJ2-7, with TRBD1 identical over 10 bases. Losses at the gene ends were 7 bases for V and 5 bases for J; bases not matched to a gene: 8. The CDR3 totals 13 residues. Looked up from germline, CDR1 is SQVTM and CDR2 is ANQGSEA. The CDR3 DNA is TGCAGCGCCTCGGGGGGGACAGGGGACGAGCAGTACTTC. Translating gives CSASGGTGDEQYF.

This clonotype was seen repeatedly, ten times or more. The chain is built from TRBV7-6 and TRBJ2-1; D is unresolved. CDR1 is SGHVS and CDR2 is FNYEAQ in the germline V gene. Trimming shortened V by 2 bases and J by 3 bases, and 5 bases separated the two germline ends. This CDR3 has 13 residues. For the CDR3, the DNA is TGTGCCAGCAGCTTAACTGGCTACAATGAGCAGTTCTTC. Its protein is CASSLTGYNEQFF.

The chain combines TRBV10-3 with TRBJ2-1; 7 bases fit TRBD2. Germline V gene lookup returns CDR1 ENHRY and CDR2 SYGVKD. This CDR3 region has 16 residues. Losses at the gene ends were 0 bases for V and 5 bases for J; bases not matched to a gene: 7. The chain's CDR3 is CAISESRGLQNNEQFF. CDR3 in DNA: TGTGCCATCAGTGAGTCTAGGGGACTACAGAACAATGAGCAGTTCTTC.

In this sample, this clonotype turned up many times. The chain combines TRBV20-1 with TRBJ2-5; possibly TRBD2 for D (5 bases). This CDR3 has 13 amino acids. Trimming took off 5 bases at V and 4 bases at J, with 14 bases between the two ends. Per germline, CDR1 DFQATT and CDR2 SNEGSKA (reference sequence). The CDR3 DNA sequence: TGCAGTGCTGCTAGGAGGTGGGGAGAGACCCAGTACTTC. Translating gives CSAARRWGETQYF.

J is TRBJ2-3 and V is TRBV5-1; D unclear. In germline, CDR1 is SGHRS, CDR2 YFSETQ. V dropped 0 bases and J dropped 2 bases, with 7 bases sitting between them. This CDR3 spans 14 amino acids. The CDR3 DNA is TGCGCCAGCAGCTTGGGAGCCGACACAGATACGCAGTATTTT. Translation gives CASSLGADTDTQYF.

This clonotype has just a few counts. V and J are TRBV9 and TRBJ2-2, with 12 bases matching TRBD1. Germline V CDR1 and CDR2: SGDLS, YYNGEE. Trimming cost V 4 bases and J 2 bases; bases outside gene matches: 12. This CDR3 spans 19 amino acids. Here the CDR3 DNA reads TGTGCCAGCAGCCCTCGGGACAGGGGGCTAGCGGGCAACACCGGGGAGCTGTTTTTT. Protein product: CASSPRDRGLAGNTGELFF. Filled out from reference TRBV9 and TRBJ2-2, the complete variable domain reads DSGVTQTPKHLITATGQRVTLRCSPRSGDLSVYWYQQSLDQGLQFLIQYYNGEERAKGNILERFSAQQFPDLHSELNLSSLELGDSALYFCASSPRDRGLAGNTGELFFGEGSRLTVL.

Many counts were recorded for this clonotype. The CDR3 nucleotides are TGTGCCAGCAGTTCTTGGACAGATAATTCACCCCTCCACTTT. Translating gives CASSSWTDNSPLHF. The chain combines TRBV12-3 or TRBV12-4 with TRBJ1-6; D perhaps matches TRBD1 (6 bases). CDR3 length equals 14 residues. Between the trimmed V and J ends, which lost 4 bases and 5 bases, there was a span of 9 bases.

The chain couples TRBV10-3 to TRBJ1-1; D ambiguous. Trimming took off 0 bases at V and 5 bases at J, with 13 bases between the two ends. CDR1 ENHRY and CDR2 SYGVKD come from the germline V gene. The CDR3 spans 15 residues. CDR3 sequence reads: CAISESAFQRTEAFF. CDR3 sequence (DNA): TGTGCCATCAGTGAGTCTGCTTTTCAACGAACTGAAGCTTTCTTT.

This clonotype turned up a few times. This chain connects TRBV4-2 to TRBJ2-5, with D perhaps assigned TRBD1 or TRBD2 (5 bases each). From germline, CDR1 is LGHNA and CDR2 YNFKEQ. Trimming removed 2 bases at V and 2 bases at J, with 12 bases between. The CDR3 is 15 amino acids. CDR3 nucleotide sequence: TGTGCCAGCAGCCAACTCAATGGGGGTCAAGAGACCCAGTACTTC. Translated: CASSQLNGGQETQYF.

The J gene is TRBJ2-7, the V gene TRBV28, with D unclear. The germline V and J ends were trimmed by 2 bases and 3 bases, with 20 bases remaining between them. Germline-derived CDR1 and CDR2 are MDHEN and SYDVKM. CDR3 length: 17 amino acids. CDR3: CASSLPLVGSGLYEQYF. The CDR3 DNA follows: TGTGCCAGCAGTTTACCTCTCGTGGGTAGTGGTCTCTACGAGCAGTACTTC.

This clonotype showed up many times. The chain's CDR3 is CASSYRTPGQGGQPQHF. The CDR3 DNA is TGTGCCAGCAGTTACCGGACCCCGGGGCAGGGAGGACAGCCCCAGCATTTT. The chain has TRBV6-5 and TRBJ1-5, with a weak D call TRBD1 (5 bases). The CDR3 spans 17 residues. With 2 bases removed from V and 7 bases from J, the gap between germline ends came to 21 bases. The germline gives CDR1 MNHEY, CDR2 SVGAGI.

The chain couples TRBV6-5 to TRBJ1-1, with 11 bases matching TRBD1. The CDR3 length is 21 residues. The ends lost 2 bases at V and 0 bases at J; junction bases unmatched: 17. Germline-derived CDR1 and CDR2 are MNHEY and SVGAGI. The CDR3 is CASSYLGQGATGVHMNTEAFF. CDR3 nucleotides: TGTGCCAGCAGTTACCTCGGACAGGGGGCAACGGGGGTCCACATGAACACTGAAGCTTTCTTT.

This clonotype was seen only a few times. The chain combines TRBV18 with TRBJ2-7; possibly TRBD1 or TRBD2 for D (5 bases each). The V and J ends lost 3 bases and 5 bases respectively, with 17 bases between them. Germline V gene sequence: CDR1 KGHSH, CDR2 LQKENI. The CDR3 has 15 amino acids. CDR3 region: CASSPQRGTMDEQYF. The CDR3 bases are TGTGCCAGCTCACCTCAGAGGGGTACAATGGACGAGCAGTACTTC.

In this sample, this clonotype turned up many times. The V and J genes are TRBV3-1 and TRBJ2-5; D gene ambiguous. Germline CDR1 is LGHDT and CDR2 is YNNKEL (reference sequence). Trimming removed 1 base at V and 4 bases at J, with 7 bases between. This CDR3 has 13 residues. The CDR3 loop reads CASSQGSRETQYF. The CDR3, as DNA: TGTGCCAGCAGCCAAGGAAGCAGAGAGACCCAGTACTTC.

This clonotype has a handful of counts. The chain has TRBV20-1 and TRBJ2-7; 7 bases fit TRBD2. Germline loops: CDR1 DFQATT, CDR2 SNEGSKA (reference sequence). There are 13 residues in the CDR3. Trimming cost V 1 base and J 3 bases; bases outside gene matches: 3. The CDR3 sequence: CSARGDYDYEQYF. For the CDR3, the DNA is TGCAGTGCTAGAGGGGACTATGACTACGAGCAGTACTTC.